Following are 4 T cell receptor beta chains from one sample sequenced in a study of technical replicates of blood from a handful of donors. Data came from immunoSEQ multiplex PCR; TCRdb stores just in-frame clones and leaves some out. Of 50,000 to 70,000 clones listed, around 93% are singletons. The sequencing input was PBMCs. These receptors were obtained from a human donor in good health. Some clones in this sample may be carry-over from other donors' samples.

The CDR3 region is CASSLVWDSLVSSYEQYF. Here the CDR3 DNA reads TGTGCCAGCAGCTTAGTATGGGACAGTCTCGTTAGCTCCTACGAGCAGTACTTC. The chain employs TRBV7-9 and TRBJ2-7; 7 bases line up with TRBD1. Germline-derived CDR1 and CDR2 are SEHNR and FQNEAQ (reference sequence). The CDR3 runs to 18 residues. The trim removed 1 base at V and 0 bases at J, leaving 12 bases unmatched.

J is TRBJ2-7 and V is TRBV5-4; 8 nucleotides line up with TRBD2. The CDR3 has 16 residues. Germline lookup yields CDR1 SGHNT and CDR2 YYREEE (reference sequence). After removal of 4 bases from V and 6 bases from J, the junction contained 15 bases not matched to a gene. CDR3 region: CASSPKTGGPLSEQYF. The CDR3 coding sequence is TGTGCCAGCAGCCCAAAAACGGGGGGGCCCTTATCCGAGCAGTACTTC. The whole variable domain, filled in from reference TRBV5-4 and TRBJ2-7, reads ETGVTQSPTHLIKTRGQQVTLRCSSQSGHNTVSWYQQALGQGPQFIFQYYREEENGRGNFPPRFSGLQFPNYSSELNVNALELDDSALYLCASSPKTGGPLSEQYFGPGTRLTVT.

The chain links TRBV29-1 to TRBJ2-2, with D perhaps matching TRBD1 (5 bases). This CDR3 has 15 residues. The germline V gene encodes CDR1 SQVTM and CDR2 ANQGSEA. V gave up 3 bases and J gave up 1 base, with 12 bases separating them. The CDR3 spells CSVELAGKNTGELFF. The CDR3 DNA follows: TGCAGCGTTGAGTTGGCAGGGAAGAACACCGGGGAGCTGTTTTTT.

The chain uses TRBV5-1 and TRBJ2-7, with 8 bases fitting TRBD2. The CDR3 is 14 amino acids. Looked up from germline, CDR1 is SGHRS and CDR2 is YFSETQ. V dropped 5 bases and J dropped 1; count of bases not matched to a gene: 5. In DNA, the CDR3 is TGCGCCAGCAGTGAAGCGGGAGTATCCTACGAGCAGTACTTC. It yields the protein CASSEAGVSYEQYF.